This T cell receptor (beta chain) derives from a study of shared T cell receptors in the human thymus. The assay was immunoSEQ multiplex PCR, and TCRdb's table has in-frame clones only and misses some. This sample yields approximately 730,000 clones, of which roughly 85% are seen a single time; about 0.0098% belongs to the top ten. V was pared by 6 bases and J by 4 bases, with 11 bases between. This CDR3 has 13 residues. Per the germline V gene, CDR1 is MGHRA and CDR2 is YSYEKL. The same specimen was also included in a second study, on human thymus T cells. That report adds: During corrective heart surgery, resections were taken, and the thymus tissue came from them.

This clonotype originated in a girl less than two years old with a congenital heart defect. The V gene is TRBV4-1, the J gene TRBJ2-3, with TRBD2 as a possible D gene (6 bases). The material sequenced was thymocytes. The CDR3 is CASRQTRADTQYF. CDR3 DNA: TGCGCCAGCAGGCAGACTAGGGCAGATACGCAGTATTTT.